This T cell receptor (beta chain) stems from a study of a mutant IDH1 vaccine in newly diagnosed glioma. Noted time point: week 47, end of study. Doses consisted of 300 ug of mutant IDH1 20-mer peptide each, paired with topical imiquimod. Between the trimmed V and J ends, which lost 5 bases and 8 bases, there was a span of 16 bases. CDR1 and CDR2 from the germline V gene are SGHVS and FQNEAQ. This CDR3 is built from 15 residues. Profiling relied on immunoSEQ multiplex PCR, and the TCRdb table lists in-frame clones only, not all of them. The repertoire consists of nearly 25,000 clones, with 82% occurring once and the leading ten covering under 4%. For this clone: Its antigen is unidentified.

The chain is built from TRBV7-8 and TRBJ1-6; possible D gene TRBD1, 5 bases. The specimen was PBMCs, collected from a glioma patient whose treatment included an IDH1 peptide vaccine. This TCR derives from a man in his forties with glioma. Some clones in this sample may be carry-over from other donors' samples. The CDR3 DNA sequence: TGTGCCAGCAGCCCTAATGGGGCGGTGGATTCACCCCTCCACTTT. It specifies CASSPNGAVDSPLHF.